Below, one T cell receptor beta chain is given with its context. Its antigen remains unidentified. Time point in this sample: blood 2 weeks post-SBRT. This sample's treatment: 15 Gy SBRT to primary tumor, nephrectomy 4 weeks later. Radiation-treated patients gave blood at baseline, week 2 and week 4. This renal cell carcinoma was of the clear cell type. V was cut by 4 bases and J by 1 base, with 13 bases left in between. In germline, CDR1 is SGHVS, CDR2 FNYEAQ. The CDR3 has 15 amino acids. This sample was taken from a study of radiation and T cells in renal cell carcinoma. Study-wide points: From baseline, blood top tumor clonotypes peaked at 2 weeks post-radiation.

TCRdb keeps only in-frame clones here, not all; method: immunoSEQ multiplex PCR. The data contain about 130,000 clones, over 75% of them singletons. This chain uses TRBV7-6 with TRBJ2-5; no firm D call. The source is a woman aged 55 to 70 with renal cell carcinoma. Sequencing used blood, obtained from a patient whose treatment included radiotherapy and nephrectomy. The CDR3 sequence is CASSSYGLRQETQYF. CDR3 sequence (DNA): TGTGCCAGCAGCTCCTACGGGCTTCGCCAAGAGACCCAGTACTTC.